The 3 T cell receptor beta chains listed next were all sequenced from one sample in a study of CD8+ T cells in alopecia areata. Treatment given: oral pan-JAK inhibitor, 5-10 mg twice daily. Extracted RNA was reverse transcribed into cDNA, the sequencing template. TCRdb's copy holds only in-frame clones and misses some; the assay was immunoSEQ multiplex PCR. The table records roughly 200,000 clones, 50% to 60% of them present only once. The sample in question was CD4+ T cells sorted from blood, obtained at week 4, from a patient treated with tofacitinib. These receptors were taken from a human donor with alopecia areata.

J is TRBJ1-4 and V is TRBV2, with unresolved D. The germline CDR1 and CDR2 sequences are SNHLY and FYNNEI. Trimming shortened V by 1 base and J by 8 bases, and 8 bases separated the two germline ends. The CDR3 is 13 residues long. In DNA form, the CDR3 reads TGTGCCAGCAGTGAAGAGGGAGAGGAAAAACTGTTTTTT. It translates to CASSEEGEEKLFF.

The V and J genes are TRBV2 and TRBJ2-5; TRBD1 might be the D (6 bases). The CDR3 runs 13 residues. The V gene lost 4 bases and the J gene lost 5 bases, with 11 bases spanning the gap. CDR1 and CDR2 from the germline V gene are SNHLY and FYNNEI. CDR3 coding DNA: TGTGCCAGCAGTGCCCAGGGGCTGGAGACCCAGTACTTC. It codes for CASSAQGLETQYF.

V gene TRBV30 combines with J gene TRBJ2-2, with D perhaps assigned TRBD1 or TRBD2 (6 bases each). The CDR3 runs to 14 residues. The ends were cut back, 6 bases at V and 5 bases at J, with 16 bases in the middle. Germline V CDR1 and CDR2: GTSNPN, SVGIG (reference sequence). The CDR3 DNA reads as TGTGCCTGCTCCTTGGGGGGCGGAACCGGGGAGCTGTTTTTT. As protein: CACSLGGGTGELFF.